Reported below is one T cell receptor beta chain. The V and J ends lost 7 bases and 8 bases respectively, with 20 bases between them. CDR1 is SQVTM, CDR2 ANQGSEA, per germline. This CDR3 is built from 14 residues. These data originate in a study of T cell changes during pregnancy in multiple sclerosis. Assay used: immunoSEQ multiplex PCR; TCRdb lists only in-frame clones, some missing. The repertoire holds about 74,000 clones, with 75% to 90% as singletons. The sequenced sample was peripheral blood, obtained before pregnancy. The chain joins TRBV29-1 to TRBJ2-2; perhaps TRBD2 as D (6 bases). The sequence was obtained from a female donor with multiple sclerosis, enrolled in a pregnancy study. CDR3 coding DNA: TGCAGCGCTTCTTCCGGGACTCACGTGGGGGAGCTGTTTTTT. It is translated as CSASSGTHVGELFF.